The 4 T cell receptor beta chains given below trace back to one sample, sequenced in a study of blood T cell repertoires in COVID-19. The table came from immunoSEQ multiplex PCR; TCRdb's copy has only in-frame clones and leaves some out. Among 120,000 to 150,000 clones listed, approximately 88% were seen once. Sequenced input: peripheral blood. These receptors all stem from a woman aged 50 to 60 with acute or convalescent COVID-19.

The DNA for the CDR3 is TGTGCCAGCAGCTTAGATGCGGGGTCGGAGACCCAGTACTTC. Its translation is CASSLDAGSETQYF. The chain employs TRBV7-2 and TRBJ2-5, with a weak D call TRBD2 (6 bases). Trimming stripped 1 base from V and 5 bases from J, with 11 bases between. The CDR3 consists of 14 residues. Germline V lookup: CDR1 SGHTA, CDR2 FQGNSA. The full variable domain, with the rest looked up from reference TRBV7-2 and TRBJ2-5, is GAGVSQSPSNKVTEKGKDVELRCDPISGHTALYWYRQSLGQGLEFLIYFQGNSAPDKSGLPSDRFSAERTGGSVSTLTIQRTQQEDSAVYLCASSLDAGSETQYFGPGTRLLVL.

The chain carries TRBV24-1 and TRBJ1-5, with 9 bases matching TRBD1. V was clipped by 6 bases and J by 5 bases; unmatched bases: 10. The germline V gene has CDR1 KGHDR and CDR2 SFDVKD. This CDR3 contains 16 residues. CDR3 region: CATSSSTGGRYQPQHF. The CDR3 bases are TGTGCCACCAGTTCATCGACAGGGGGGAGGTATCAGCCCCAGCATTTT.

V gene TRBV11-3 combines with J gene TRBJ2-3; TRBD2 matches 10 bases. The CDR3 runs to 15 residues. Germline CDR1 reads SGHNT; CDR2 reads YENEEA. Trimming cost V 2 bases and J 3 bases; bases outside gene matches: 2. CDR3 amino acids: CASSLLAGVTDTQYF. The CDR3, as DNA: TGTGCCAGCAGCTTACTAGCGGGAGTAACAGATACGCAGTATTTT.

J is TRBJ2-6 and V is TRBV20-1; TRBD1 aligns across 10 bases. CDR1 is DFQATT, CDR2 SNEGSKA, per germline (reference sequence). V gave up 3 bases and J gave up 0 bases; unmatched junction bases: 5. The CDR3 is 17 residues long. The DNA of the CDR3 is TGCAGTGCTAGTGGGACAGGGGACAGCTCTGGGGCCAACGTCCTGACTTTC. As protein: CSASGTGDSSGANVLTF.